This TCR beta chain was recovered during a study of Graves' ophthalmopathy and Graves' hyperthyroidism. Broader study findings: Sensitivity reached 85% to 90% and specificity roughly 82% for a 13-signature model separating ophthalmopathy from stable hyperthyroidism.

CDR3 regions of TCR beta were amplified from RNA transcripts. HTBI primers were employed in first-round RT-PCR, then a second-round multiplex PCR followed. TCRdb passed the multiplex PCR reads through MiXCR, listing each CDR3 protein once. This table has 300,000 to 400,000 distinct CDR3 sequences, about a sixth appearing once. There are many counts of this clonotype. Its antigen is not known. As diagnostic evidence, clinical symptoms, serum thyroxine, TRAb, thyroid ultrasound and orbital computed tomography were relied upon. The V gene lost 2 bases and the J gene lost 7 bases, with 29 bases spanning the gap. From germline, CDR1 is MNHNS and CDR2 SASEGT. The CDR3 is 19 residues long.

This receptor was taken from an adult man with Graves' ophthalmopathy. Specimen: peripheral blood. This chain joins TRBV6-1 and TRBJ1-2; D is possibly TRBD1 (5 bases). Here the CDR3 reads CASSESLLAGRPWGCGYTF. For the CDR3, the DNA is TGTGCCAGCAGTGAATCGTTATTGGCTGGCAGACCTTGGGGCTGTGGCTACACCTTC.